These 20 T cell receptor beta chains share one sample of origin, sequenced in a study of shared clonotypes between healthy human individuals. Produced via immunoSEQ multiplex PCR; TCRdb's table is partial and in-frame only. The sample has more than 400,000 clones; 96% are singletons. Sequencing used naive CD4+ T cells sorted from blood. As for subset: CD45RA+ positively selected. The source is a young woman in good health.

The CDR3 is CASSVGGITKDTQYF. The CDR3 nucleotides read TGTGCCAGCAGTGTTGGCGGGATCACTAAAGATACGCAGTATTTT. The chain is built from TRBV6-1 and TRBJ2-3; D perhaps matches TRBD2 (6 bases). The germline CDR1 and CDR2 sequences are MNHNS and SASEGT. This CDR3 has 15 residues. Between the trimmed V and J ends, which lost 4 bases and 5 bases, there was a span of 16 bases.

The chain has TRBV20-1 and TRBJ2-5; D not certain. Trimming pared 4 bases from V and 5 bases from J, leaving 8 bases between. Per germline, CDR1 DFQATT and CDR2 SNEGSKA (reference sequence). The CDR3 is 11 residues long. The CDR3, as DNA: TGCAGTGCTACCTTCGGGGAGACCCAGTACTTC. It is translated as CSATFGETQYF.

The rearrangement joins TRBV2 to TRBJ2-2; D call uncertain. V was clipped by 5 bases and J by 6 bases, with 10 bases between them. Germline V CDR1 and CDR2: SNHLY, FYNNEI. CDR3 length equals 13 residues. CDR3 region: CASSLWNSGELFF. In DNA form, the CDR3 reads TGTGCCAGCAGTCTATGGAATTCCGGGGAGCTGTTTTTT.

Remarks on this clone: One junction end disagrees with the germline gene, perhaps due to a read error. J is TRBJ1-1 and V is TRBV5-1; tentatively, D is TRBD1 (6 bases). Germline-derived CDR1 and CDR2 are SGHRS and YFSETQ. The CDR3 has 14 residues. This chain's CDR3 is CASRLGHRNTEAFF. In DNA, the CDR3 is TGCGCCAGCAGGTTGGGACATCGGAACACTGAAGCTTTCTTT.

The chain recombines TRBV19 with TRBJ1-5; D uncertain. The V and J ends lost 1 base and 0 bases respectively, with 10 bases between them. The germline gives CDR1 LNHDA, CDR2 SQIVND (reference sequence). The CDR3 length is 16 residues. Here the CDR3 DNA reads TGTGCCAGTAGTATAGGACGGCCAGATAGCAATCAGCCCCAGCATTTT. Amino acid sequence: CASSIGRPDSNQPQHF.

DNA of the CDR3: TGTGCCAGCAGTTTATACAGGGGTGGCTACACCTTC. Translating it yields CASSLYRGGYTF. This chain uses TRBV28 with TRBJ1-2; 7 nucleotides align to TRBD1. V was clipped by 1 base and J by 7 bases; unmatched bases: 0. Germline V gene sequence: CDR1 MDHEN, CDR2 SYDVKM. The CDR3 has 12 amino acids.

This chain joins TRBV18 and TRBJ2-5, with TRBD1 matching 9 bases. The closer fit of TRBJ2-7 to the DNA end suggests the J call may be wrong. Germline CDR1 KGHSH, CDR2 LQKENI. The CDR3 has 16 residues. The CDR3 protein is CASSLDSGQGPYEQYF. CDR3 nucleotide sequence: TGTGCCAGCTCACTAGACTCGGGACAGGGTCCCTACGAGCAGTACTTC.

V is TRBV7-2 and J is TRBJ2-5, with D maybe TRBD2 (6 bases). Looked up from germline, CDR1 is SGHTA and CDR2 is FQGNSA. The CDR3 extends over 16 amino acids. Trimming cost V 1 base and J 5 bases, with 17 bases left between them. The CDR3 spells CASSLGLAPRGETQYF. The CDR3, as DNA: TGTGCCAGCAGCTTAGGCCTAGCCCCCCGGGGGGAGACCCAGTACTTC.

This clone has just a few counts. Other nucleotide sequences from this sample produce the same CDR3. V gene TRBV5-1 combines with J gene TRBJ2-1; no firm D call. V lost 0 bases and J 5 bases, leaving 6 bases between the germline ends. The CDR3 totals 13 residues. Looked up from germline, CDR1 is SGHRS and CDR2 is YFSETQ. Here the CDR3 DNA reads TGCGCCAGCAGCTTGGGAAGGAACAATGAGCAGTTCTTC. Translation: CASSLGRNNEQFF.

Regarding this clone: Other DNA sequences within the sample encode an identical CDR3. The rearrangement uses TRBV11-2 and TRBJ2-3; D uncertain. V lost 5 bases, J lost 3 bases, and 6 bases lay in between. In germline, CDR1 is SGHAT, CDR2 FQNNGV. The CDR3 runs to 12 residues. CDR3 in amino acids: CASSPSTDTQYF. The CDR3 DNA is TGTGCCAGCAGCCCCAGTACAGATACGCAGTATTTT.

The rearrangement links TRBV27 to TRBJ1-6; D not resolved. This CDR3 contains 16 residues. CDR1 is MNHEY, CDR2 SMNVEV, per germline (reference sequence). The V end lost 2 bases, the J end lost 0 bases, and 8 bases lay between the germline ends. As DNA, the CDR3 is TGTGCCAGCAGTTTACAGAGTAGCTCCTATAATTCACCCCTCCACTTT. Translating it yields CASSLQSSSYNSPLHF.

The V and J genes are TRBV6-7 and TRBJ2-5, with a tentative D call TRBD1 (5 bases). Matching the DNA end better, TRBJ2-7 makes the J call doubtful. TRBV6-7 is labeled an ORF, and its function is uncertain. This CDR3 comprises 14 residues. DNA for the CDR3: TGTGCCAGCAGTTATGACAGTATCTCCTACGAGCAGTACTTC. The encoded protein is CASSYDSISYEQYF.

The rearrangement uses TRBV30 and TRBJ2-2; 8 bases are shared with TRBD1. Germline V gene lookup returns CDR1 GTSNPN and CDR2 SVGIG (reference sequence). J was trimmed by 6 bases and V by 4 bases; bases with no gene match: 13. The CDR3 sequence is 16 residues long. DNA of the CDR3: TGTGCCTGGACCTCCACGGGACAGGCGGGCGCCGGGGAGCTGTTTTTT. It yields the protein CAWTSTGQAGAGELFF.

The chain carries TRBV5-1 and TRBJ2-7, with 8 bases lining up with TRBD2. Germline trimming cut 0 bases from V and 1 base from J; bases unmatched to any gene: 3. The germline CDR1 and CDR2 sequences are SGHRS and YFSETQ. This CDR3 is built from 15 residues. CDR3 nucleotides: TGCGCCAGCAGCTTGGATACTAGCGGTTCCTACGAGCAGTACTTC. Amino acids: CASSLDTSGSYEQYF.

The J gene is TRBJ2-1, the V gene TRBV5-1, with D perhaps TRBD2 (6 bases). Trimming pared 1 base from V and 7 bases from J, leaving 21 bases between. Germline V gene lookup returns CDR1 SGHRS and CDR2 YFSETQ. The CDR3 contains 17 residues. The CDR3 here is CASSLSASGGIRNEQFF. As DNA, the CDR3 is TGCGCCAGCAGCTTGTCGGCTAGTGGCGGGATTAGAAATGAGCAGTTCTTC.

The J gene is TRBJ1-2, the V gene TRBV7-9; a possible D gene is TRBD1 (5 bases). The V end lost 5 bases, the J end lost 7 bases, and 17 bases lay between the germline ends. The CDR3 is 14 residues long. Germline V gene lookup returns CDR1 SEHNR and CDR2 FQNEAQ (reference sequence). The CDR3 DNA sequence: TGTGCCAGCAGCACTCAGGGAATGGGTCCTGGCTACACCTTC. It yields the protein CASSTQGMGPGYTF.

The chain has TRBV12-2 and TRBJ2-1; the table calls TRBD2, which could not be checked here. TRBV12-2 is classified as a pseudogene. This CDR3 has 16 residues. CDR3 DNA: TGTGCAAGTCGCTTAGGAGGACTAGGGTCAGAAAATGAGCAGTTCTTC. Translated, it gives CASRLGGLGSENEQFF.

The V and J genes are TRBV6-1 and TRBJ2-7; 7 nucleotides agree with TRBD2. J gave up 4 bases and V 0 bases, and 3 bases lay outside the gene matches. Germline V gene lookup returns CDR1 MNHNS and CDR2 SASEGT. CDR3 length equals 14 residues. The CDR3 spells CASSEAGGRYEQYF. The CDR3 DNA reads as TGTGCCAGCAGTGAAGCGGGAGGGCGGTACGAGCAGTACTTC.

This clone showed up just once. The chain joins TRBV2 to TRBJ2-4; a weak D match, TRBD1 (6 bases). Germline CDR1 SNHLY, CDR2 FYNNEI. With 4 bases removed from V and 3 bases from J, the gap between germline ends came to 19 bases. This CDR3 has 17 residues. Here the CDR3 DNA reads TGTGCCAGCAGTGCCCGACCGGGGACACAAGGCAAAAACATTCAGTACTTC. It translates to CASSARPGTQGKNIQYF.

V gene TRBV7-8 combines with J gene TRBJ2-5, with D unresolved. The J call may be wrong; the DNA end is better matched by TRBJ2-7. Per germline, CDR1 SGHVS and CDR2 FQNEAQ. This CDR3 has 13 amino acids. The CDR3, as DNA: TGTGCCAGCAGTTTGACCCGTGACTACGAGCAGTACTTC. Translation gives CASSLTRDYEQYF.